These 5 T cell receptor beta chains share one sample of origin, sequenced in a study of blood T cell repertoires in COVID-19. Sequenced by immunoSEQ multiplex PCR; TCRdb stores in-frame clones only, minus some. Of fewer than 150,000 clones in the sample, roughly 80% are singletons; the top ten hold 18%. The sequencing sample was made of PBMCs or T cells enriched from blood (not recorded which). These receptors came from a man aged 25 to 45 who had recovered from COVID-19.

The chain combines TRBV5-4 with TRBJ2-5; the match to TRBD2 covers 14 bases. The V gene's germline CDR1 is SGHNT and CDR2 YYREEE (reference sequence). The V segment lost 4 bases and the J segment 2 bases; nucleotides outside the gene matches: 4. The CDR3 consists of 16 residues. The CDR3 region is CASSMGLAGVQETQYF. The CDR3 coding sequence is TGTGCCAGCAGCATGGGACTAGCGGGAGTGCAAGAGACCCAGTACTTC.

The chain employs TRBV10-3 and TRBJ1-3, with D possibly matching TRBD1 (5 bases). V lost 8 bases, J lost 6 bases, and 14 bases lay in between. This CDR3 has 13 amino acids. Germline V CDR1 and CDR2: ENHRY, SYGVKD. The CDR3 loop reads CAIWGTTENTIYF. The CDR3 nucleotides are TGTGCCATCTGGGGGACTACAGAAAACACCATATATTTT.

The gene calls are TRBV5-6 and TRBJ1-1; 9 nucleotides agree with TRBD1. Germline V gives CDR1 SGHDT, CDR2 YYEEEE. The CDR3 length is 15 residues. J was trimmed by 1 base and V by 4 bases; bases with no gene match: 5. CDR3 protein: CASSPRTGANTEAFF. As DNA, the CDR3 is TGTGCCAGCAGCCCCCGGACAGGGGCGAACACTGAAGCTTTCTTT.

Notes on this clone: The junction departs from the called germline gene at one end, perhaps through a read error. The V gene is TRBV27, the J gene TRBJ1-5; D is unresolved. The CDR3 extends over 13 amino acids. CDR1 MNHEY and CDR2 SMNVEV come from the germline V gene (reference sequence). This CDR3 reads CASSWASSQPQHF. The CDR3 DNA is TGTGCCAGCAGTTGGGCAAGCAGTCAGCCCCAGCATTTT.

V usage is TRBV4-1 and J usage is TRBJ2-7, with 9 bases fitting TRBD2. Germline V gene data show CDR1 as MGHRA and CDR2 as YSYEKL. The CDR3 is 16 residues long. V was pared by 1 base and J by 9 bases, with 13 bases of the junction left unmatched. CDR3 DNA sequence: TGCGCCAGCAGCCAAGTGGACCCACTAGCGGGCGAGGTGCAGTACTTC. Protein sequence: CASSQVDPLAGEVQYF.